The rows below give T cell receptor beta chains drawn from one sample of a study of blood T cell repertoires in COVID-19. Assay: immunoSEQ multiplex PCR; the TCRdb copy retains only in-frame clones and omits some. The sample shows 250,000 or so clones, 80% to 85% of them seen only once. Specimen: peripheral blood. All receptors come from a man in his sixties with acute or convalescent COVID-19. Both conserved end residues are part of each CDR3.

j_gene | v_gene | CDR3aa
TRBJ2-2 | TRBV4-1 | CASSQSHFGNTGELFF
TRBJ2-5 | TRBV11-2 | CASSWGEETQYF
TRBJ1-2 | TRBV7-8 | CASSPGQGAGGYTF
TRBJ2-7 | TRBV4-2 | CASSHVTESYEQYF
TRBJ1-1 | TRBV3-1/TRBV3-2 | CASSQGVRGYTEAFF
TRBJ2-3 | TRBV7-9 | CASSLVPSGPRTDTQYF
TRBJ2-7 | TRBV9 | CASSVGLPGQGDHEQYF
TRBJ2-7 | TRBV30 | CAWIAAGGFYEQYF
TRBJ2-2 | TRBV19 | CASRAGGGTGELFF
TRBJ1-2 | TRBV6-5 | CASSYSSIRESGYTF
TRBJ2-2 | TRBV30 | CAWSRGYTGELFF
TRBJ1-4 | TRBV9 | CASSSGHPTEKLFF
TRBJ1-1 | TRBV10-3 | CAMMREGWETEAFF
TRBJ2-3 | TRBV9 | CASSGRQGAGDTQYF
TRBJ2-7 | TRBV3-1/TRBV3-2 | CASSTWRQGSYEQYF
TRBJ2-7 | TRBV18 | CASSPGTGPYEQYF
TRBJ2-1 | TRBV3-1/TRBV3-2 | CASSQVGEIGNEQFF
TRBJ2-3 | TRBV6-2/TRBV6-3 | CASSRGTSWSTDTQYF
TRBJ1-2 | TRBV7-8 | CASSSGEGDYGYTF
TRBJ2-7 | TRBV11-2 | CASSFPGLAGVWGEQYF
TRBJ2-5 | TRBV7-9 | CASSLGTGGFRETQYF
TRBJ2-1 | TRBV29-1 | CSVERAFSYNEQFF
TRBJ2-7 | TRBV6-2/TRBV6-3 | CASSLRDRGNEQYF
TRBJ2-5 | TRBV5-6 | CASSLARGETQYF
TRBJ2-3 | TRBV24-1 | CATSASGTSTDTQYF
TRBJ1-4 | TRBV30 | CAWDRRAHEKLFF
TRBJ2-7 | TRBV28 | CASSEPTSGASYEQYF
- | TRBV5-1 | CASSADNSYEQYF
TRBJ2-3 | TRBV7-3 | CASSSSSGRDTDTQYF
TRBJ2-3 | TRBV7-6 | CASSLGTDRIMDTQYF
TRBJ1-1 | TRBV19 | CASKNGQAVLGGTEAFF
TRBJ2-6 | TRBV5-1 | CASSLVGQGLAGANVLTF
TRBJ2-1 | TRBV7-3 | CASSIRTRLAGEGNEQFF
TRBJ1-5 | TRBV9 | CASSPTGFQPQHF
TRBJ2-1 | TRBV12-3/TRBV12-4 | CASNRNYAGEQFF
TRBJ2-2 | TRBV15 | CATSREAGNTGELFF
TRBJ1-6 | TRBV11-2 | CASSLTTWTGDSPLHF
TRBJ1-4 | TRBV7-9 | CASSFGDRENEKLFF
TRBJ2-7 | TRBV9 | CASSGGGAGSYEQYF
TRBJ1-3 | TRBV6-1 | CASSENEEGGNTIYF
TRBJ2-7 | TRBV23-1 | CASSQGDSCSYEQYF
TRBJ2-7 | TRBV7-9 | CASSVTGLAYEQYF
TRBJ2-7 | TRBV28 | CASGIAGPYEQYF
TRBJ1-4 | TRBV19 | CASRWVWTREKNEKLFF
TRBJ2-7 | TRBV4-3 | CASSPTTSGSSYEQYF